The source of this T cell receptor (beta chain) is a study of blood T cell repertoires in COVID-19. Study information: Acute and convalescent COVID-19 specimens originated in the United States, Italy and Spain. From T cells, B-cell-depleted T cells, or PBMCs came the material, which was cDNA or gDNA.

In the study's own analysis: Scientists estimated how many nucleated cells there were by amplifying reference gene primers. Sequencing was performed with immunoSEQ multiplex PCR; in TCRdb, only in-frame clones are kept and a portion is missing. Clone size and the V and J calls come from that table; the DNA yielded D and trimming. The profile covers roughly 250,000 clones, with 80% to 90% appearing a single time and approximately 8.6% taken by the ten largest. This TCR was recovered from a man in his forties or fifties with active or convalescent COVID-19. The specimen was peripheral blood.

The CDR3 loop reads CASSLGLYSYEQYF. The CDR3 coding sequence is TGCGCCAGCAGCTTGGGTCTATACTCCTACGAGCAGTACTTC. J is TRBJ2-7 and V is TRBV5-1; D unclear. The ends were cut back, 0 bases at V and 0 bases at J, with 7 bases in the middle. CDR1 and CDR2 from the germline V gene are SGHRS and YFSETQ. This CDR3 comprises 14 residues.